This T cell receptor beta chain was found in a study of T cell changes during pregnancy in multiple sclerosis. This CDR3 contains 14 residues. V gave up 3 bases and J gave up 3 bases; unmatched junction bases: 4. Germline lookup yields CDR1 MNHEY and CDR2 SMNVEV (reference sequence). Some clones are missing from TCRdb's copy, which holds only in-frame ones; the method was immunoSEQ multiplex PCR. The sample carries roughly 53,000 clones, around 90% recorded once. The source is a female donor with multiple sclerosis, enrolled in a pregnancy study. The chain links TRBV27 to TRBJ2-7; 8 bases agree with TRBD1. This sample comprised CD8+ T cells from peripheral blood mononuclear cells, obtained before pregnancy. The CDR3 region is CASSLTGAVYEQYF. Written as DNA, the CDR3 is TGTGCCAGCAGTTTGACAGGGGCAGTCTACGAGCAGTACTTC.